Sequencing of this T cell receptor (beta chain) was carried out in a study of cytomegalovirus exposure and HLA in healthy donors. Turning to the study itself: Earlier results showed 90 million to 120 million unique TCR beta sequences derived from approximately 180 million T cells.

Per the germline V gene, CDR1 is SQVTM and CDR2 is ANQGSEA. The V and J ends lost 6 bases and 0 bases respectively, with 20 bases between them. The CDR3 spans 16 residues. Both 60 Vbeta primers and 13 Jbeta primers went into the PCR. The repertoire was sequenced with immunoSEQ multiplex PCR; TCRdb's copy has only in-frame clones and lacks some. The sample carries approximately 90,000 clones, 75% recorded once. Comment on this clone: Its antigen remains unidentified.

Whole-study results and caveats: An observed cluster of highly shared sequence variants was recorded as a likely sequencing artifact. Some TCR beta chains (roughly 160 of them) were listed as cytomegalovirus-associated.

The chain joins TRBV29-1 to TRBJ1-1; weak D call: TRBD1 (5 bases). This clonotype originated in a man aged 40-49 years in good health and CMV-seronegative. The specimen was PBMCs. CDR3 loop: CSVPNGGDGLNTEAFF. The CDR3 bases are TGCAGCGTCCCAAATGGCGGGGACGGATTGAACACTGAAGCTTTCTTT.